The 27 T cell receptor beta chains below come from one sample, sequenced in a study of T cells in Graves' hyperthyroidism and ophthalmopathy. RNA transcripts served as the template for amplifying TCR beta CDR3 regions. First-round RT-PCR of the TCR CDR3 relied on the HTBI primer set. Using its own MiXCR run on the multiplex PCR reads, TCRdb lists one record per CDR3 protein. The sample consists of approximately 370,000 distinct CDR3 sequences, approximately 17% of them appearing once. Specimen: blood. The receptors come from a woman aged 25 to 39 with Graves' hyperthyroidism that later progressed to Graves' ophthalmopathy.

The table lists this clonotype with many counts. CDR3 sequence (DNA): TGTGCCAGCAGTGACCCCTCAGGAGGGCTTATATACAATGAGCAGTTCTTC. This gives the protein CASSDPSGGLIYNEQFF. The V call is TRBV27, the J call TRBJ2-1; TRBD2 is a possible D gene (6 bases). V gave up 5 bases and J gave up 4 bases, with 21 bases separating them. Germline CDR1 reads MNHEY; CDR2 reads SMNVEV (reference sequence). This CDR3 comprises 17 residues.

V and J are TRBV29-1 and TRBJ2-1; TRBD2 agrees at 10 bases. After removal of 3 bases from V and 4 bases from J, the junction contained 3 bases not matched to a gene. From germline, CDR1 is SQVTM and CDR2 ANQGSEA. The CDR3 covers 14 residues. CDR3 sequence (DNA): TGCAGCGTTGAGTATAGCGGGAGGTACAATGAGCAGTTCTTC. It is translated as CSVEYSGRYNEQFF.

This clonotype has a count of ten or more. CDR3 nucleotides: TGTGCCAGCAGTTTACAGACCGTAGGCACCGGGGAGCTGTTTTTT. Encoded protein: CASSLQTVGTGELFF. The V gene is TRBV27, the J gene TRBJ2-2; unclear D gene. The germline CDR1 and CDR2 sequences are MNHEY and SMNVEV (reference sequence). The CDR3 runs to 15 residues. V lost 2 bases, J lost 4 bases, and 11 bases lay in between.

In the case of this clonotype: One end of the junction fails to match germline, which may point to a read error. This rearrangement joins TRBV7-9 to TRBJ2-3; 7 bases line up with TRBD1. Germline CDR1 and CDR2: SEHNR and FQNEAQ (reference sequence). This CDR3 is 17 amino acids long. This chain's CDR3 is CASSPPLGRGIADTRYF. Here the CDR3 DNA reads TGTGCCAGCAGCCCCCCCCTTGGCAGGGGGATCGCAGATACGCGGTATTTT.

This clonotype showed up many times. The rearrangement joins TRBV6-2 or TRBV6-3 to TRBJ1-1, with D possibly being TRBD1 (6 bases). Trimming removed 2 bases at V and 6 bases at J, with 16 bases between. The CDR3 contains 15 residues. CDR1 is MNHEY, CDR2 SVGEGT, per germline. CDR3 bases: TGTGCCAGCAGTTACGCAACAGGGATGGGACCTGAAGCTTTCTTT. Protein: CASSYATGMGPEAFF.

CDR3 amino acids: CASSERWRQPQHF. DNA for the CDR3: TGTGCCAGCAGTGAAAGGTGGAGACAGCCCCAGCATTTT. The chain joins TRBV6-1 to TRBJ1-5; D is uncertain. Germline V gives CDR1 MNHNS, CDR2 SASEGT. The CDR3 loop spans 13 amino acids. V dropped 2 bases and J dropped 7 bases, with 9 bases sitting between them.

This clonotype has just a few counts. This chain connects TRBV10-2 to TRBJ2-1; D possibly corresponds to TRBD2 (7 bases). This CDR3 spans 15 amino acids. V was pared by 1 base and J by 9 bases, with 16 bases between. Germline CDR1 is WSHSY and CDR2 is SAAADI. The CDR3 coding sequence is TGCGCCAGCAGTGAGTGGGGGGGCCCCCTTCGTGAGCAGTTCTTC. Amino acids: CASSEWGGPLREQFF.

This clonotype was counted only a few times. The rearrangement uses TRBV20-1 and TRBJ2-7; a possible D gene is TRBD1 (5 bases). Germline V gene data show CDR1 as DFQATT and CDR2 as SNEGSKA (reference sequence). Trimming took 6 bases from V and 3 from J, leaving 9 bases between them. The CDR3 extends over 11 amino acids. The CDR3 DNA sequence: TGCAGTGCCCCAGGGTACTACGAGCAGTACTTC. Encoded protein: CSAPGYYEQYF.

This clonotype was counted many times. This chain uses TRBV28 with TRBJ1-2; D remains unclear. Germline V gives CDR1 MDHEN, CDR2 SYDVKM. The CDR3 totals 15 residues. V was clipped by 3 bases and J by 8 bases, with 19 bases between them. The CDR3 nucleotides are TGTGCCAGCAGTTTTACGGTAATTTCTCTATACGGCTACACCTTC. Translating it yields CASSFTVISLYGYTF.

This clonotype was found many times. J is TRBJ2-1 and V is TRBV5-1, with 7 bases matching TRBD1. CDR3 size: 15 residues. Germline-derived CDR1 and CDR2 are SGHRS and YFSETQ. Trimming at V came to 3 bases and at J to 0 bases, leaving 3 bases not matched to a gene. The chain's CDR3 is CASSSGQSSYNEQFF. The CDR3 bases are TGCGCCAGCAGCTCGGGACAGAGCTCCTACAATGAGCAGTTCTTC.

The sample holds many counts of this clonotype. This chain joins TRBV27 and TRBJ1-5, with no clear D. Trimming stripped 6 bases from V and 2 bases from J, with 23 bases between. The V gene's germline CDR1 is MNHEY and CDR2 SMNVEV (reference sequence). The CDR3 covers 18 residues. CDR3 sequence reads: CASSSHQEGSLGNQPQHF. The CDR3 nucleotides are TGTGCCAGCAGCTCCCACCAGGAGGGTAGTTTGGGCAATCAGCCCCAGCATTTT.

The chain recombines TRBV11-2 with TRBJ2-3; 16 nucleotides match TRBD2. CDR3 length: 14 residues. J lost 4 bases, V lost 10 bases, and 2 bases had no gene match. CDR1 is SGHAT, CDR2 FQNNGV, per germline. The CDR3 spells CATGTSGGADTQYF. The CDR3 bases are TGTGCCACCGGGACTAGCGGGGGGGCAGATACGCAGTATTTT.

This clonotype was detected many times. The rearrangement links TRBV27 to TRBJ1-4; D unclear. This CDR3 spans 12 amino acids. Germline CDR1 is MNHEY and CDR2 is SMNVEV (reference sequence). Deletions cut 7 bases from V and 5 bases from J, with 8 bases between. The CDR3 sequence is CASKSYNEKLFF. The CDR3 DNA reads as TGTGCCAGCAAAAGTTACAATGAAAAACTGTTTTTT.

The chain has TRBV10-2 and TRBJ2-1; TRBD2 matches 8 bases. CDR1 is WSHSY and CDR2 is SAAADI in the germline V gene. The CDR3 runs 17 residues. V shed 4 bases, J shed 4 bases, and the junction held 12 bases outside the gene matches. This CDR3 reads CASSGRLGLAGYNEQFF. CDR3 coding DNA: TGCGCCAGCAGTGGGAGGCTTGGATTAGCGGGATACAATGAGCAGTTCTTC.

The table lists this clonotype with many counts. The gene calls are TRBV5-1 and TRBJ1-6, with D uncertain. CDR1 and CDR2 from the germline V gene are SGHRS and YFSETQ. The CDR3 covers 13 residues. V was trimmed by 0 bases and J by 5 bases, leaving 3 bases between them. The DNA for the CDR3 is TGCGCCAGCAGCTTGGAAGATAATTCACCCCTCCACTTT. Protein sequence: CASSLEDNSPLHF.

This clonotype was picked up many times. The chain carries TRBV29-1 and TRBJ2-7; TRBD1 aligns across 7 bases. Germline CDR1 is SQVTM and CDR2 is ANQGSEA. The CDR3 is made up of 15 amino acids. The ends lost 3 bases at V and 1 base at J; junction bases unmatched: 9. CDR3 DNA sequence: TGCAGCGTTGAGGCGACAGGGATTGAATCCTACGAGCAGTACTTC. Protein product: CSVEATGIESYEQYF.

Only a few counts were recorded for this clonotype. The chain carries TRBV12-3 or TRBV12-4 and TRBJ2-6; no definite D call. The CDR3 has 14 residues. Trimming pared 8 bases from V and 2 bases from J, leaving 10 bases between. The CDR3 is CASGVPPGANVLTF. The CDR3 DNA reads as TGTGCCAGCGGCGTTCCTCCTGGGGCCAACGTCCTGACTTTC.

This clonotype occurred once. The gene calls are TRBV11-3 and TRBJ2-3, with D possibly matching TRBD2 (5 bases). Germline loops: CDR1 SGHNT, CDR2 YENEEA. The CDR3 has 15 amino acids. V was clipped by 1 base and J by 1 base, with 9 bases between them. The CDR3: CASSLGASRTDTQYF. The CDR3 nucleotides are TGTGCCAGCAGCTTAGGGGCTAGCCGCACAGATACGCAGTATTTT.

This clonotype came up many times. The gene calls are TRBV27 and TRBJ2-1, with 9 bases identical to TRBD2. J lost 4 bases, V lost 0 bases, and 4 bases had no gene match. There are 16 residues in the CDR3. Germline V gene sequence: CDR1 MNHEY, CDR2 SMNVEV (reference sequence). CDR3 loop: CASSLSYSGGYNEQFF. The CDR3 coding sequence is TGTGCCAGCAGTTTATCGTATAGCGGGGGTTACAATGAGCAGTTCTTC.

The sample holds many counts of this clonotype. This chain uses TRBV10-2 with TRBJ2-7; 9 nucleotides agree with TRBD1. J was trimmed by 5 bases and V by 3 bases; bases with no gene match: 5. The germline V gene encodes CDR1 WSHSY and CDR2 SAAADI. This CDR3 is 14 amino acids long. The CDR3 region has the DNA TGCGCCAGCAGTGACCGGGACAGGGCCGACGAGCAGTACTTC. This encodes CASSDRDRADEQYF.

The sample holds many counts of this clonotype. V gene TRBV7-2 combines with J gene TRBJ2-5; D not certain. This CDR3 region has 12 residues. In germline, CDR1 is SGHTA, CDR2 FQGNSA. V was pared by 0 bases and J by 6 bases, with 5 bases between. The CDR3 nucleotides are TGTGCCAGCAGCTTAGCGCTGAAGACCCAGTACTTC. Protein sequence: CASSLALKTQYF.

Regarding this clonotype: A much larger clone lies one base from this, so it may be a read error. CDR3 coding DNA: TGTGCCAGCAGCTTAGATGAGCAGTTCTTC. Translated, it gives CASSLDEQFF. The V and J genes are TRBV11-2 and TRBJ2-1; D not certain. Looked up from germline, CDR1 is SGHAT and CDR2 is FQNNGV. Trimming stripped 0 bases from V and 9 bases from J, with 0 bases between. The CDR3 has 10 residues.

This clonotype showed up many times. The V and J genes are TRBV6-1 and TRBJ2-1, with 9 bases identical to TRBD2. Trimming removed 2 bases from V and 6 bases from J; junction bases left unmatched: 8. The CDR3 spans 16 residues. CDR1 is MNHNS, CDR2 SASEGT, per germline. The CDR3 DNA sequence: TGTGCCAGCAGTGAACTTCATCAGCGGGGGGTCAATGAGCAGTTCTTC. It codes for CASSELHQRGVNEQFF.

This clonotype was seen only a few times. This chain connects TRBV6-1 to TRBJ2-1; 8 nucleotides agree with TRBD2. The CDR3 consists of 15 residues. The V and J ends lost 2 bases and 9 bases, in that order; junction bases with no gene match: 9. Germline CDR1 is MNHNS and CDR2 is SASEGT. CDR3 sequence: CASSEWTGGPAEQFF. For the CDR3, the DNA is TGTGCCAGCAGTGAATGGACGGGAGGGCCGGCTGAGCAGTTCTTC.

This chain joins TRBV28 and TRBJ2-1; D may match TRBD1 or TRBD2 (5 bases each). V lost 7 bases, J lost 0 bases, and 19 bases lay in between. The CDR3 has 17 amino acids. Germline V lookup: CDR1 MDHEN, CDR2 SYDVKM. The DNA for the CDR3 is TGTGCCAGCACACCGTCCGGGACGTTAAGCTCCTACAATGAGCAGTTCTTC. Its translation: CASTPSGTLSSYNEQFF.

V and J are TRBV7-9 and TRBJ1-5; D call uncertain. Trimming left V 1 base short and J 6 bases short, with 7 bases between. CDR1 is SEHNR, CDR2 FQNEAQ, per germline (reference sequence). The CDR3 is made up of 13 amino acids. The chain's CDR3 is CASSLGYGQPQHF. The DNA for the CDR3 is TGTGCCAGCAGCTTAGGGTATGGTCAGCCCCAGCATTTT.

In its sample, this clonotype was seen many times. The V call is TRBV2, the J call TRBJ2-3; D gene unclear. V was shortened by 6 bases and J by 6 bases, with 13 bases between the two germline ends. The CDR3 spans 13 residues. From germline, CDR1 is SNHLY and CDR2 FYNNEI. CDR3 nucleotides: TGTGCCAGCAGCCCCCCCGAGGCGGATACGCAGTATTTT. Amino acid sequence: CASSPPEADTQYF.